This is a list of T cell receptor beta chains from one sample in a study of cytomegalovirus exposure and HLA in healthy donors. The assay was immunoSEQ multiplex PCR, and TCRdb's table has in-frame clones only and misses some. The profile shows about 140,000 clones, approximately 82% of them singletons. Specimen: PBMCs. These receptors all stem from a man younger than 40 in good health and CMV-seropositive. Both conserved end residues are part of each CDR3. The D gene is left open where the match is weak. Where a row states a size, it is once, few, many or the class of an expanded clone; other rows omit it.

V gene	J gene	clone size	D gene	CDR3 length	CDR3 protein	CDR3 DNA
TRBV6-5	TRBJ1-4	-	TRBD1	14	CASSRQGSDEKLFF	TGTGCCAGCAGCAGACAGGGGTCAGATGAAAAACTGTTTTTT
TRBV28	TRBJ2-7	-	-	12	CASSLKGSEQYF	TGTGCCAGCAGTTTAAAGGGTAGCGAGCAGTACTTC
TRBV11-2	TRBJ2-2	-	-	13	CASTPSRSGELFF	TGTGCCAGCACCCCCTCGCGGTCCGGGGAGCTGTTTTTT
TRBV9	TRBJ1-2	once	TRBD1	17	CASSGSPQGQGNYGYTF	TGTGCCAGCAGCGGATCCCCCCAGGGACAGGGAAACTATGGCTACACCTTC
TRBV6-4	TRBJ2-7	-	-	16	CASSDGGLQPSYEQYF	TGTGCCAGCAGTGACGGTGGGCTTCAACCTTCCTACGAGCAGTACTTC
TRBV29-1	TRBJ1-1	-	TRBD1	15	CSVAGTGLSNTEAFF	TGCAGCGTTGCTGGGACAGGATTATCGAACACTGAAGCTTTCTTT
TRBV6-1	TRBJ1-1	few	-	13	CASSEYGDLEAFF	TGTGCCAGCAGTGAATACGGGGATCTTGAAGCTTTCTTT
TRBV21-1	TRBJ1-1	-	-	15	CASSKAISGNTEAFF	TGTGCCAGCAGCAAAGCGATATCGGGGAACACTGAAGCTTTCTTT
TRBV6-5	TRBJ2-5	once	-	14	CASSSGLGAETQYF	TGTGCCAGCAGTTCTGGACTCGGAGCGGAGACCCAGTACTTC
TRBV7-2	TRBJ2-3	-	TRBD2	15	CASSSGLGGTDTQYF	TGTGCCAGCAGCTCCGGACTAGGTGGCACAGATACGCAGTATTTT
TRBV28	TRBJ1-6	-	TRBD1	12	CATGQGASPLHF	TGTGCCACCGGACAGGGCGCTTCACCCCTCCACTTT
TRBV5-1	TRBJ2-1	-	TRBD2	16	CASSLAGLASYNEQFF	TGCGCCAGCAGCTTGGCAGGACTAGCGTCGTACAATGAGCAGTTCTTC
TRBV4-2	TRBJ2-7	few	TRBD2	15	CASSQETSGSYEQYF	TGTGCCAGCAGCCAAGAGACTAGCGGGAGTTACGAGCAGTACTTC
TRBV21-1	TRBJ2-7	-	-	15	CASSRDRSSSYEQYF	TGTGCCAGCAGCAGGGACAGATCTTCCTCCTACGAGCAGTACTTC
TRBV4-1	TRBJ2-2	-	-	15	CASSQGQGNTGELFF	TGCGCCAGCAGCCAAGGGCAGGGTAACACCGGGGAGCTGTTTTTT
TRBV6-5	TRBJ2-1	few	TRBD1	15	CASSFDRGNYNEQFF	TGTGCCAGCAGTTTTGACAGGGGCAACTACAATGAGCAGTTCTTC
TRBV5-4	TRBJ2-5	-	TRBD2	16	CASSAAGTSLKETQYF	TGTGCCAGCAGCGCCGCCGGGACTAGCTTGAAAGAGACCCAGTACTTC
TRBV7-3	TRBJ1-1	-	-	13	CASASGGSTEAFF	TGTGCCAGCGCTTCGGGGGGAAGCACTGAAGCTTTCTTT
TRBV5-1	TRBJ1-1	-	-	13	CASSQMMNTEAFF	TGCGCCAGCAGCCAGATGATGAACACTGAAGCTTTCTTT
TRBV2	TRBJ1-1	-	-	15	CASSELGQMNTEAFF	TGTGCCAGCAGTGAATTAGGACAGATGAACACTGAAGCTTTCTTT
TRBV9	TRBJ2-7	-	TRBD1	14	CASNPTGSPYEQYF	TGTGCCAGCAACCCGACAGGGAGCCCCTACGAGCAGTACTTC
TRBV15	TRBJ1-3	few	TRBD1	15	CATSMDRGNGNTIYF	TGTGCCACCAGCATGGACAGGGGGAATGGAAACACCATATATTTT
TRBV19	TRBJ1-1	-	-	15	CASSIGGGGYTEAFF	TGTGCCAGTAGTATAGGAGGCGGCGGTTACACTGAAGCTTTCTTT
TRBV5-6	TRBJ2-1	-	TRBD2	13	CASSLVRGGEQFF	TGTGCCAGCAGCTTGGTCCGGGGGGGTGAGCAGTTCTTC
TRBV29-1	TRBJ2-7	-	TRBD2	13	CSVSGGVSYEQYF	TGCAGCGTGAGCGGGGGGGTATCCTACGAGCAGTACTTC
TRBV7-2	TRBJ2-3	once	-	15	CASRPSGVSTDTQYF	TGTGCCAGCAGACCCAGCGGAGTAAGCACAGATACGCAGTATTTT
TRBV5-1	TRBJ1-1	-	-	15	CASSSNSGVNTEAFF	TGCGCCAGCAGCTCCAATTCAGGGGTGAACACTGAAGCTTTCTTT
TRBV6-6	TRBJ2-7	-	-	12	CASSAASYEQYF	TGTGCCAGCAGCGCCGCTAGCTACGAGCAGTACTTC
TRBV19	TRBJ1-1	-	-	13	CASSITGNTEAFF	TGTGCCAGTAGTATCACAGGGAACACTGAAGCTTTCTTT
TRBV28	TRBJ1-2	-	-	16	CASSLWDDSSPDGYTF	TGTGCCAGCAGTTTGTGGGATGACAGTTCGCCTGACGGCTACACCTTC